This entry lists 21 T cell receptor beta chains sequenced from one sample in a study of CD8+CD57+ T cells in acquired aplastic anemia. Whoever was chosen for sequencing had shown CD8+CD57+ cell expansion by flow cytometry. Profiling that covered TCR beta VDJ and CDR3 relied on genomic DNA as its template. MiXCR, applied by TCRdb to the reads, yields one record per CDR3 protein. The sample lists about 150,000 distinct CDR3 sequences, about 48% occurring once. The material sequenced was sorted CD4+, CD8+, or CD8+CD57+ T cells (not recorded which) from PBMCs. Source of these receptors: a human donor with aplastic anemia.

The chain has TRBV29-1 and TRBJ1-1; D ambiguous. V was pared by 6 bases and J by 6 bases, with 11 bases between. The CDR3 runs 11 residues. Germline lookup yields CDR1 SQVTM and CDR2 ANQGSEA. The CDR3 nucleotides are TGCAGCGTAGTGCCTCGATCTGAAGCTTTCTTT. This codes for CSVVPRSEAFF.

This clonotype was counted ten times or more. This chain links TRBV19 with TRBJ1-1; D remains ambiguous. This CDR3 spans 14 amino acids. CDR1 and CDR2 from the germline V gene are LNHDA and SQIVND (reference sequence). V was cut by 7 bases and J by 1 base, with 13 bases left in between. CDR3 DNA: TGTGCCAGTACCACCCCTTGGAAGAACACTGAAGCTTTCTTT. Translated, it gives CASTTPWKNTEAFF.

The chain employs TRBV7-8 and TRBJ2-2; 7 positions match TRBD1. Germline V lookup: CDR1 SGHVS, CDR2 FQNEAQ. V trimming: 5 bases; J trimming: 2 bases; junction bases outside the gene matches: 8. This CDR3 is built from 16 residues. CDR3 in DNA: TGTGCCAGCAGCCCCGGCCGGACAGGAAACACCGGGGAGCTGTTTTTT. Protein sequence: CASSPGRTGNTGELFF. The full variable domain, rest sourced from reference TRBV7-8 and TRBJ2-2, is GAGVSQSPRYKVAKRGQDVALRCDPISGHVSLFWYQQALGQGPEFLTYFQNEAQLDKSGLPSDRFFAERPEGSVSTLKIQRTQQEDSAVYLCASSPGRTGNTGELFFGEGSRLTVL.

In this sample, this clonotype turned up many times. The V call is TRBV6-4, the J call TRBJ2-2, with D possibly being TRBD1 (6 bases). Germline lookup yields CDR1 MRHNA and CDR2 SNTAGT. CDR3 length: 14 residues. Trimming removed 5 bases from V and 3 bases from J, with 10 bases in between. CDR3 nucleotide sequence: TGTGCCAGCAGTTTACAGGGAGACACCGGGGAGCTGTTTTTT. This encodes CASSLQGDTGELFF.

V usage is TRBV20-1 and J usage is TRBJ2-6, with no clear D. Germline values: CDR1 DFQATT, CDR2 SNEGSKA (reference sequence). The ends were cut back, 6 bases at V and 2 bases at J, with 2 bases in the middle. The CDR3 is 11 residues long. The CDR3 here is CSAAGANVLTF. CDR3 bases: TGCAGTGCCGCTGGGGCCAACGTCCTGACTTTC.

The chain links TRBV11-1 to TRBJ2-3; D may correspond to TRBD1 or TRBD2 (7 bases each). V lost 2 bases and J 5 bases, leaving 14 bases between the germline ends. Looked up from germline, CDR1 is SGHAT and CDR2 is FQDESV (reference sequence). This CDR3 region has 15 residues. CDR3 in DNA: TGTGCCAGCAGCTTATTGCAGGGGGGGGTAGATACGCAGTATTTT. Protein sequence: CASSLLQGGVDTQYF.

V usage is TRBV11-2 and J usage is TRBJ2-3; D may be TRBD2 (6 bases). CDR3 size: 15 residues. V lost 2 bases to trimming and J lost 0 bases, with 9 bases between them. Germline V gene data show CDR1 as SGHAT and CDR2 as FQNNGV. The CDR3 DNA is TGTGCCAGCAGCTTACAAAGCGGGAGCACAGATACGCAGTATTTT. This encodes CASSLQSGSTDTQYF.

This clonotype was counted at least ten times. The chain's CDR3 is CASSTLRDRIYGYTF. The CDR3 nucleotides read TGTGCCAGCAGTACACTCCGGGACAGAATCTATGGCTACACCTTC. This rearrangement joins TRBV27 to TRBJ1-2; 7 positions agree with TRBD1. The CDR3 runs 15 residues. Germline loops: CDR1 MNHEY, CDR2 SMNVEV (reference sequence). V shed 5 bases and J 4 bases; nucleotides not matched to a gene: 10.

V is TRBV29-1 and J is TRBJ2-7, with D possibly matching TRBD1 (5 bases). CDR3 length equals 12 residues. CDR1 and CDR2 from the germline V gene are SQVTM and ANQGSEA. The CDR3 nucleotides are TGCAGTGAGCCGGACATTGGCTACGAGCAGTACTTC. Protein product: CSEPDIGYEQYF.

The V gene is TRBV20-1, the J gene TRBJ2-1; 7 bases map to TRBD2. V gave up 2 bases and J gave up 6 bases; unmatched junction bases: 1. This CDR3 contains 12 residues. The germline V gene encodes CDR1 DFQATT and CDR2 SNEGSKA (reference sequence). In DNA form, the CDR3 reads TGCAGTGCTAGAATAGCGGGCAATGAGCAGTTCTTC. It is translated as CSARIAGNEQFF.

This clonotype has at least ten counts. This sequence joins TRBV11-2 and TRBJ2-7; 7 bases are shared with TRBD2. V dropped 1 base and J dropped 5; count of bases not matched to a gene: 17. Germline values: CDR1 SGHAT, CDR2 FQNNGV. The CDR3 sequence is 18 residues long. CDR3 nucleotide sequence: TGTGCCAGCAGCTTAGTCCCCCGTCCCGGGACTACTAACGACGAGCAGTACTTC. Protein sequence: CASSLVPRPGTTNDEQYF.

The chain carries TRBV5-5 and TRBJ1-5; the match to TRBD1 covers 10 bases. The CDR3 runs to 15 residues. CDR1 and CDR2 from the germline V gene are SGHKS and YYEKEE (reference sequence). V trimming: 3 bases; J trimming: 7 bases; junction bases outside the gene matches: 7. The CDR3 DNA is TGTGCCAGCAGCTGGGGGACAGGGGTCTTGCAGCCCCAGCATTTT. This sequence encodes CASSWGTGVLQPQHF.

Only one count was recorded for this clonotype. This may be a read error: a much more frequent sequence differs by one nucleotide. The rearrangement uses TRBV11-1 and TRBJ1-4, with a weak D call TRBD1 (5 bases). This CDR3 has 16 amino acids. Germline V gives CDR1 SGHAT, CDR2 FQDESV (reference sequence). CDR3 coding DNA: TGTGCCAGCAGCTTAATCGCCTGGGGGTCTAATGAAAAACTGCTTTTT. Residues: CASSLIAWGSNEKLLF.

This clonotype was counted at least ten times. The chain is built from TRBV4-2 and TRBJ2-7, with TRBD2 matching 9 bases. The junction had 6 bases not matched to a gene; V was cut back by 5 bases and J by 4 bases. CDR1 and CDR2 (germline): LGHNA, YNFKEQ. The CDR3 totals 14 residues. The CDR3 here is CASSSPGLAYEQYF. The CDR3, as DNA: TGTGCCAGCAGCTCCCCGGGACTAGCTTACGAGCAGTACTTC.

This chain joins TRBV2 and TRBJ1-5; D is possibly TRBD1 (5 bases). Germline V gene lookup returns CDR1 SNHLY and CDR2 FYNNEI. V lost 3 bases, J lost 3 bases, and 9 bases lay in between. The CDR3 runs 14 residues. The CDR3 DNA reads as TGTGCCAGCAGTGATCTGACAGTCAATCAGCCCCAGCATTTT. Translated, it gives CASSDLTVNQPQHF.

J is TRBJ2-7 and V is TRBV19, with D possibly matching TRBD1 (5 bases). CDR3 size: 12 residues. Germline CDR1 and CDR2: LNHDA and SQIVND (reference sequence). V lost 5 bases, J lost 5 bases, and 10 bases lay in between. This CDR3 is CASSEQGNEQYF. The CDR3 coding sequence is TGTGCCAGTAGTGAGCAGGGTAACGAGCAGTACTTC.

This clonotype was seen more than once but under ten times. The chain has TRBV27 and TRBJ1-1; D perhaps matches TRBD1 (5 bases). Germline V gene data show CDR1 as MNHEY and CDR2 as SMNVEV (reference sequence). This CDR3 is built from 13 residues. V shed 5 bases and J shed 1 base, with 8 bases lying between them. In DNA, the CDR3 is TGTGCCAGCAGTCCAGGGCCGAACACTGAAGCTTTCTTT. Amino acids: CASSPGPNTEAFF.

This clonotype was picked up one time. Given the absence of the conserved phenylalanine or tryptophan at the CDR3 end, a read error is likely. This chain uses TRBV4-2 with TRBJ2-1; TRBD1 matches 8 bases. Per the germline V gene, CDR1 is LGHNA and CDR2 is YNFKEQ. Germline trimming cut 5 bases from V and 3 bases from J; bases unmatched to any gene: 6. The CDR3 has 15 residues. In DNA, the CDR3 is TGTGCCAGCAGCTACTCCGGGACAGGCTACAATGAGCAGTTCCTC. Translated, it gives CASSYSGTGYNEQFL.

This clonotype was found many times. This chain joins TRBV29-1 and TRBJ1-2; 8 bases line up with TRBD1. Germline trimming cut 0 bases from V and 0 bases from J; bases unmatched to any gene: 9. The CDR3 covers 17 residues. Germline loops: CDR1 SQVTM, CDR2 ANQGSEA. CDR3 DNA sequence: TGCAGCGTTGAAGATCGTGGGACAGGACGTGCTAACTATGGCTACACCTTC. Its translation: CSVEDRGTGRANYGYTF.

This clonotype appeared a few times. This chain uses TRBV7-6 with TRBJ2-3; D is unresolved. CDR1 is SGHVS, CDR2 FNYEAQ, per germline. CDR3 length: 13 residues. Trimming removed 4 bases at V and 0 bases at J, with 5 bases between. This chain's CDR3 is CASSSDSTDTQYF. CDR3 coding DNA: TGTGCCAGCAGCTCTGACAGCACAGATACGCAGTATTTT.

The V gene is TRBV24-1, the J gene TRBJ1-5; TRBD1 aligns across 8 bases. Germline V gene lookup returns CDR1 KGHDR and CDR2 SFDVKD. V shed 7 bases and J 5 bases; nucleotides not matched to a gene: 6. The CDR3 contains 14 residues. The CDR3 region is CATRGTGDHQPQHF. The CDR3 coding sequence is TGTGCCACCAGGGGGACAGGCGATCATCAGCCCCAGCATTTT.